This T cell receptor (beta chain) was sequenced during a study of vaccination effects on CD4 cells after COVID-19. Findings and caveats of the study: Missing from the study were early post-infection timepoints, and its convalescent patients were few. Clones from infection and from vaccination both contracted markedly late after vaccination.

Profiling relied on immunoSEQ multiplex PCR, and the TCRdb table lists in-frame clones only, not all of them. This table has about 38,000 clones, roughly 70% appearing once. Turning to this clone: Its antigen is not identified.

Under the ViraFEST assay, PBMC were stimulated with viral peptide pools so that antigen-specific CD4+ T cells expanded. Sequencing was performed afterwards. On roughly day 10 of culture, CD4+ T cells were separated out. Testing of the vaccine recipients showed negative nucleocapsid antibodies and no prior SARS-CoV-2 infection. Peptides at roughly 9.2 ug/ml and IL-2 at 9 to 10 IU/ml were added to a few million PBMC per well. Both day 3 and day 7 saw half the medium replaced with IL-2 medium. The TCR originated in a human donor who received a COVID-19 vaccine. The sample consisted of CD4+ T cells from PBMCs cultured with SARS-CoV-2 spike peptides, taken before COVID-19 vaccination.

CDR3 sequence (DNA): TGCGCCAGCAGCCAAGAGAATAGTGGGGGGTCTGGAAACACCATATATTTT. Protein product: CASSQENSGGSGNTIYF. This rearrangement joins TRBV4-1 to TRBJ1-3, with a possible D match to TRBD1 (5 bases). The CDR3 is 17 residues long. Germline V gene lookup returns CDR1 MGHRA and CDR2 YSYEKL. V was shortened by 0 bases and J by 1 base, with 13 bases between the two germline ends.